One sample yielded the 27 T cell receptor beta chains listed below, sequenced in a study of shared T cell receptors in the human thymus. TCRdb keeps only in-frame clones here, not all; method: immunoSEQ multiplex PCR. The repertoire has under 450,000 clones, over 90% of them found once; the top ten carry approximately 0.02%. Material: thymocytes. These receptors were obtained from a human donor.

CDR3 sequence reads: CASSEEAEREGLAPTQYF. The CDR3 DNA sequence: TGTGCCAGCAGTGAAGAGGCTGAGCGGGAGGGCCTGGCCCCTACGCAGTATTTT. The chain links TRBV2 to TRBJ2-3, with 10 positions matching TRBD2. The junction had 15 bases not matched to a gene; V was cut back by 1 base and J by 8 bases. The CDR3 loop spans 18 amino acids. Germline CDR1 and CDR2: SNHLY and FYNNEI.

This CDR3 is CASSPRQGENEQYF. The CDR3 nucleotides are TGTGCCAGCAGCCCCCGACAGGGGGAAAACGAGCAGTACTTC. The V and J genes are TRBV7-2 and TRBJ2-7; 9 bases are a match to TRBD1. V was clipped by 5 bases and J by 5 bases; unmatched bases: 7. From germline, CDR1 is SGHTA and CDR2 FQGNSA. The CDR3 has 14 residues.

The chain employs TRBV10-2 and TRBJ2-4; the D gene is possibly TRBD2 (6 bases). This CDR3 contains 16 residues. Trimming left V 5 bases short and J 4 bases short, with 18 bases between. Germline V gene sequence: CDR1 WSHSY, CDR2 SAAADI. CDR3 sequence (DNA): TGCGCCAGCAGTCGGGGGATGAAGGTATGTAAAAACATTCAGTACTTC. Translation gives CASSRGMKVCKNIQYF.

CDR3 in amino acids: CASSPGTSGRFKTQYF. CDR3 in DNA: TGCGCCAGCAGCCCCGGGACTAGCGGGAGGTTCAAGACCCAGTACTTC. V usage is TRBV5-1 and J usage is TRBJ2-5; 15 bases agree with TRBD2. The germline CDR1 and CDR2 sequences are SGHRS and YFSETQ. V shed 4 bases and J 6 bases; nucleotides not matched to a gene: 7. This CDR3 spans 16 amino acids.

The CDR3 here is CASSTGEMHGYTF. The CDR3 DNA reads TGTGCCAGCAGCACGGGGGAGATGCATGGCTACACCTTC. The J gene is TRBJ1-2, the V gene TRBV27, with D perhaps matching TRBD1 (5 bases). V dropped 6 bases and J dropped 6 bases, with 14 bases sitting between them. The germline gives CDR1 MNHEY, CDR2 SMNVEV (reference sequence). The length of the CDR3 is 13 residues.

The sample holds a few counts of this clone. The chain uses TRBV20-1 and TRBJ1-1, with unresolved D. The CDR3 is 11 residues long. V was trimmed by 7 bases and J by 2 bases, leaving 8 bases between them. The germline gives CDR1 DFQATT, CDR2 SNEGSKA (reference sequence). CDR3: CSGVYNTEAFF. The CDR3 nucleotides read TGCAGTGGAGTATACAACACTGAAGCTTTCTTT.

This chain uses TRBV27 with TRBJ2-1; 8 bases align to TRBD2. The CDR3 is made up of 15 amino acids. Germline lookup yields CDR1 MNHEY and CDR2 SMNVEV (reference sequence). After removal of 4 bases from V and 0 bases from J, the junction contained 2 bases not matched to a gene. CDR3 sequence reads: CASSSSGSSYNEQFF. The CDR3 bases are TGTGCCAGCAGTTCCAGCGGGAGCTCCTACAATGAGCAGTTCTTC.

This chain links TRBV25-1 with TRBJ1-1; no clear D gene. The CDR3 contains 15 residues. Per the germline V gene, CDR1 is MGHDK and CDR2 is SYGVNS. V was cut by 4 bases and J by 6 bases, with 18 bases left in between. CDR3: CASSALSTGRAEAFF. CDR3 nucleotides: TGTGCCAGCAGTGCACTTTCGACGGGGAGAGCTGAAGCTTTCTTT. Full variable domain (rest looked up from reference TRBV25-1 and TRBJ1-1): EADIYQTPRYLVIGTGKKITLECSQTMGHDKMYWYQQDPGMELHLIHYSYGVNSTEKGDLSSESTVSRIRTEHFPLTLESARPSHTSQYLCASSALSTGRAEAFFGQGTRLTVV.

V is TRBV4-3 and J is TRBJ1-1; perhaps TRBD1 as D (5 bases). CDR3 length: 15 residues. The germline CDR1 and CDR2 sequences are LGHNA and YSLEER. V lost 0 bases and J lost 3, with 11 bases in between. CDR3 nucleotide sequence: TGCGCCAGCAGCCAAGAGGGTAAAGGGGACACTGAAGCTTTCTTT. As protein: CASSQEGKGDTEAFF.

This chain joins TRBV6-5 and TRBJ2-7, with a tentative D call TRBD2 (5 bases). V dropped 0 bases and J dropped 3 bases, with 15 bases sitting between them. The germline V gene has CDR1 MNHEY and CDR2 SVGAGI. CDR3 size: 16 residues. This CDR3 is CASSYSMDGIYYEQYF. The CDR3 bases are TGTGCCAGCAGTTACTCGATGGACGGGATTTACTACGAGCAGTACTTC.

This sequence joins TRBV29-1 and TRBJ1-3, with D unresolved. Germline assignment: CDR1 SQVTM and CDR2 ANQGSEA. The CDR3 spans 13 residues. Trimming took 5 bases from V and 0 from J, leaving 8 bases between them. CDR3 amino acids: CSVQSRSGNTIYF. The CDR3 coding sequence is TGCAGCGTTCAGTCCCGCTCTGGAAACACCATATATTTT.

The chain has TRBV9 and TRBJ1-1; D not certain. This CDR3 comprises 14 residues. V lost 0 bases and J lost 0, with 6 bases in between. In germline, CDR1 is SGDLS, CDR2 YYNGEE. The DNA of the CDR3 is TGTGCCAGCAGCGTAGTGGATCTGAACACTGAAGCTTTCTTT. Protein: CASSVVDLNTEAFF.

J is TRBJ1-2 and V is TRBV6-5; TRBD1 matches at 9 bases. Germline loops: CDR1 MNHEY, CDR2 SVGAGI. The V and J ends lost 4 bases and 4 bases, in that order; junction bases with no gene match: 4. The CDR3 runs 14 residues. The CDR3, as DNA: TGTGCCAGCAGTTCCCCGGACAGGGGCTATGGCTACACCTTC. Residues: CASSSPDRGYGYTF.

V and J are TRBV5-1 and TRBJ2-7, with D unclear. Trimming removed 4 bases at V and 0 bases at J, with 20 bases between. This CDR3 is built from 17 residues. Germline V lookup: CDR1 SGHRS, CDR2 YFSETQ. CDR3 region: CASSPDPGSGPSYEQYF. The CDR3 DNA sequence: TGCGCCAGCAGCCCGGACCCTGGGTCTGGACCCTCCTACGAGCAGTACTTC.

J is TRBJ2-5 and V is TRBV18, with D possibly TRBD1 on 6 matching bases. This CDR3 is 17 amino acids long. V was cut by 4 bases and J by 5 bases, with 23 bases left in between. Germline-derived CDR1 and CDR2 are KGHSH and LQKENI. The CDR3 loop reads CASSQRLMSGVRETQYF. The CDR3 bases are TGTGCCAGCTCACAAAGACTCATGTCAGGGGTTAGGGAGACCCAGTACTTC.

CDR3 coding DNA: TGTGCCAGCTGCCGAGACAGGGGGAACACTGAAGCTTTCTTT. Translated: CASCRDRGNTEAFF. This sequence joins TRBV6-1 and TRBJ1-1; TRBD1 matches 8 bases. This CDR3 spans 14 amino acids. With 8 bases clipped from V and 1 base from J, the junction kept 6 bases outside the gene matches. Germline CDR1 and CDR2: MNHNS and SASEGT.

J is TRBJ2-7 and V is TRBV5-4, with D unclear. The CDR3 covers 16 residues. The V gene's germline CDR1 is SGHNT and CDR2 YYREEE (reference sequence). Trimming removed 0 bases from V and 0 bases from J, with 13 bases in between. CDR3 region: CASSLVGRRSSYEQYF. DNA of the CDR3: TGTGCCAGCAGCTTGGTAGGCCGCCGAAGCTCCTACGAGCAGTACTTC.

The chain carries TRBV27 and TRBJ1-1, with 10 bases matching TRBD1. This CDR3 region has 16 residues. Germline V gene lookup returns CDR1 MNHEY and CDR2 SMNVEV (reference sequence). V was clipped by 8 bases and J by 4 bases; unmatched bases: 13. In DNA, the CDR3 is TGTGCCAGCTCCGAGCAAATGTGGACAGGGGGCACTGAAGCTTTCTTT. This encodes CASSEQMWTGGTEAFF.

This chain uses TRBV6-1 with TRBJ1-2; a weak D match, TRBD1 (5 bases). This CDR3 is 15 amino acids long. CDR1 MNHNS and CDR2 SASEGT come from the germline V gene. V shed 0 bases and J shed 2 bases, with 10 bases lying between them. The CDR3 DNA is TGTGCCAGCAGTGAAGCGTCCGGGGCCAACTATGGCTACACCTTC. This gives the protein CASSEASGANYGYTF.

The chain is built from TRBV28 and TRBJ2-3, with D tentatively TRBD1 (6 bases). Per the germline V gene, CDR1 is MDHEN and CDR2 is SYDVKM. The CDR3 covers 14 residues. Trimming removed 5 bases at V and 5 bases at J, with 14 bases between. The CDR3: CASSPSGAEDTQYF. CDR3 nucleotide sequence: TGTGCCAGCAGTCCCTCAGGGGCAGAAGATACGCAGTATTTT.

The chain employs TRBV7-9 and TRBJ1-4, with a weak D call TRBD1 (6 bases). This CDR3 has 16 amino acids. Germline-derived CDR1 and CDR2 are SEHNR and FQNEAQ (reference sequence). V lost 5 bases and J lost 4, with 17 bases in between. The DNA of the CDR3 is TGTGCCAGCAGCCCGCGGCCGGACAGACATAATGAAAAACTGTTTTTT. This codes for CASSPRPDRHNEKLFF.

In its sample, this clone was seen once. V usage is TRBV18 and J usage is TRBJ2-4; possible D gene TRBD1, 6 bases. CDR1 and CDR2 (germline): KGHSH, LQKENI. The CDR3 covers 16 residues. Trimming stripped 6 bases from V and 0 bases from J, with 15 bases between. The CDR3 region is CASSLGAGEAKNIQYF. The CDR3 coding sequence is TGTGCCAGCTCGCTGGGGGCAGGGGAAGCCAAAAACATTCAGTACTTC.

This clone has just a few counts. The chain links TRBV7-9 to TRBJ2-5; 11 bases align to TRBD2. Germline lookup yields CDR1 SEHNR and CDR2 FQNEAQ (reference sequence). J lost 2 bases, V lost 1 base, and 12 bases had no gene match. CDR3 length: 19 residues. DNA of the CDR3: TGTGCCAGCAGCTTAGAGGGGTGGCTAGCGGGAGGTCGGCAAGAGACCCAGTACTTC. It specifies CASSLEGWLAGGRQETQYF.

This chain links TRBV10-2 with TRBJ2-1; TRBD2 aligns across 7 bases. The length of the CDR3 is 12 residues. The germline V gene has CDR1 WSHSY and CDR2 SAAADI. The J segment lost 13 bases and the V segment lost 5 bases, leaving 8 bases of the junction unmatched. The CDR3 sequence is CASSPLTSPQFF. The DNA for the CDR3 is TGCGCCAGCAGTCCCCTGACTAGCCCACAGTTCTTC.

This sequence joins TRBV27 and TRBJ2-1; 9 bases match TRBD1. Germline assignment: CDR1 MNHEY and CDR2 SMNVEV (reference sequence). This CDR3 comprises 15 residues. The V and J ends lost 5 bases and 3 bases, in that order; junction bases with no gene match: 5. The CDR3 DNA reads as TGTGCCAGCAGTCCTCGACAGGGGGTCTACAATGAGCAGTTCTTC. This encodes CASSPRQGVYNEQFF.

This clone occurred once. The gene calls are TRBV9 and TRBJ2-1, with a possible D match to TRBD1 (7 bases). Germline V lookup: CDR1 SGDLS, CDR2 YYNGEE. V lost 4 bases to trimming and J lost 0 bases, with 17 bases between them. The CDR3 extends over 17 amino acids. Here the CDR3 DNA reads TGTGCCAGCAGCCCCAGGGGGACTTATAGCTCCTACAATGAGCAGTTCTTC. It yields the protein CASSPRGTYSSYNEQFF.

CDR3 loop: CASGLWNEQFF. CDR3 in DNA: TGTGCTAGTGGTCTCTGGAATGAGCAGTTCTTC. V is TRBV12-5 and J is TRBJ2-1; no reliable D call. CDR3 size: 11 residues. The germline V and J ends were trimmed by 5 bases and 7 bases, with 6 bases remaining between them. Germline assignment: CDR1 LGHNT and CDR2 FRNRAP.